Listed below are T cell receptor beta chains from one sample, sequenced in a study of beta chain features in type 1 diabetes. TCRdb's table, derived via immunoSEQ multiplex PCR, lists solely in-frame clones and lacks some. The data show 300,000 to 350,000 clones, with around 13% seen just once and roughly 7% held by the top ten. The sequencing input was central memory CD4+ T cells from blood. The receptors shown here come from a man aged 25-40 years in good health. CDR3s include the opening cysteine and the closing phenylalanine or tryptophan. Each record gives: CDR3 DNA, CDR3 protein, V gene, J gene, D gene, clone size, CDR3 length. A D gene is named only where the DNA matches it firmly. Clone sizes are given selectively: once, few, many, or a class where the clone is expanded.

cdr3_nt: TGTGCCAGCAGCTTAAATTTCGGAGGTTCCACAGATACGCAGTATTTT; cdr3_aa: CASSLNFGGSTDTQYF; v_call: TRBV7-9; j_call: TRBJ2-3; d_call: NA; clone_size: NA; cdr3_length: 16
cdr3_nt: TGTGCCAGCAGCTTAGAAGAATCCACTGAAGCTTTCTTT; cdr3_aa: CASSLEESTEAFF; v_call: TRBV11-3; j_call: TRBJ1-1; d_call: NA; clone_size: few; cdr3_length: 13
cdr3_nt: TGTGCCAGCAGCTTATTAGGGCGGGGCTACACCTTC; cdr3_aa: CASSLLGRGYTF; v_call: TRBV7-2; j_call: TRBJ1-2; d_call: NA; clone_size: NA; cdr3_length: 12
cdr3_nt: TGTGCCACAACAGGGCGTGCTGCGCGCAATCAGCCCCAGCATTTT; cdr3_aa: CATTGRAARNQPQHF; v_call: TRBV6-1; j_call: TRBJ1-5; d_call: NA; clone_size: few; cdr3_length: 15
cdr3_nt: TGTGCCAGCAGCTTAGGGTACAATGAGCAGTTCTTC; cdr3_aa: CASSLGYNEQFF; v_call: TRBV7-6; j_call: TRBJ2-1; d_call: NA; clone_size: few; cdr3_length: 12
cdr3_nt: TGTGCCAGCAGTCGGGACAGGAACTACGAGCAGTACTTC; cdr3_aa: CASSRDRNYEQYF; v_call: TRBV6-5; j_call: TRBJ2-7; d_call: TRBD1; clone_size: many; cdr3_length: 13
cdr3_nt: TGTGCCAGCAGCCCATGGACAGGGGAGGGGTCACCCCTCCACTTT; cdr3_aa: CASSPWTGEGSPLHF; v_call: TRBV14; j_call: TRBJ1-6; d_call: TRBD1; clone_size: NA; cdr3_length: 15
cdr3_nt: TGTGCCAGCAGCCGCGCGGGGACAGGGGGCACAGATACGCAGTATTTT; cdr3_aa: CASSRAGTGGTDTQYF; v_call: TRBV5-4; j_call: TRBJ2-3; d_call: TRBD1; clone_size: few; cdr3_length: 16
cdr3_nt: TGTGCCAGCAGTGAAGGAGGGGGAGGTCAGCCCCAGCATTTT; cdr3_aa: CASSEGGGGQPQHF; v_call: TRBV6-1; j_call: TRBJ1-5; d_call: NA; clone_size: NA; cdr3_length: 14
cdr3_nt: TGTGCCAGTAGTATGGCGGCTAGCGGCAACAATGAGCAGTTCTTC; cdr3_aa: CASSMAASGNNEQFF; v_call: TRBV19; j_call: TRBJ2-1; d_call: TRBD2; clone_size: NA; cdr3_length: 15
cdr3_nt: TGTGCCAGCAGTGAATCCGGGACAGGCGCCCTTAGCAATCAGCCCCAGCATTTT; cdr3_aa: CASSESGTGALSNQPQHF; v_call: TRBV6-4; j_call: TRBJ1-5; d_call: TRBD1; clone_size: few; cdr3_length: 18
cdr3_nt: TGTGCCAGCAGTTCGGGACAGATCTACACTGAAGCTTTCTTT; cdr3_aa: CASSSGQIYTEAFF; v_call: TRBV6-1; j_call: TRBJ1-1; d_call: TRBD1; clone_size: NA; cdr3_length: 14
cdr3_nt: TGTGCCAGCAGCTTAGCGGAGGCCCTCTACGAGCAGTACTTC; cdr3_aa: CASSLAEALYEQYF; v_call: TRBV7-2; j_call: TRBJ2-7; d_call: NA; clone_size: few; cdr3_length: 14
cdr3_nt: TGTGCTAGTGGTTCGACGCCAGGGGCGGGAGCTGAGCAGTTCTTC; cdr3_aa: CASGSTPGAGAEQFF; v_call: TRBV12-5; j_call: TRBJ2-1; d_call: NA; clone_size: few; cdr3_length: 15
cdr3_nt: TGTGCCAGCAGCACAGACCGGGTTTTGACAGATACGCAGTATTTT; cdr3_aa: CASSTDRVLTDTQYF; v_call: TRBV7-2; j_call: TRBJ2-3; d_call: NA; clone_size: few; cdr3_length: 15
cdr3_nt: TGTGCCAGCAGTTACTCTATGAGCTCCTACGAGCAGTACTTC; cdr3_aa: CASSYSMSSYEQYF; v_call: TRBV6-5; j_call: TRBJ2-7; d_call: NA; clone_size: few; cdr3_length: 14
cdr3_nt: TGCAGTTATTCCAATGAGCAGTTCTTC; cdr3_aa: CSYSNEQFF; v_call: TRBV20-1; j_call: TRBJ2-1; d_call: NA; clone_size: few; cdr3_length: 9
cdr3_nt: TGCAGCGCCCTACAGGGATTCGCTGAAGCTTTCTTT; cdr3_aa: CSALQGFAEAFF; v_call: TRBV29-1; j_call: TRBJ1-1; d_call: NA; clone_size: few; cdr3_length: 12
cdr3_nt: TGTGCCACCACAGGGGTGACTGGGGCCAACGTCCTGACTTTC; cdr3_aa: CATTGVTGANVLTF; v_call: TRBV2; j_call: TRBJ2-6; d_call: TRBD1; clone_size: few; cdr3_length: 14
cdr3_nt: TGTGCCAGCAGACACGGACAGTCTGGCTATGGCTACACCTTC; cdr3_aa: CASRHGQSGYGYTF; v_call: TRBV28; j_call: TRBJ1-2; d_call: NA; clone_size: few; cdr3_length: 14
cdr3_nt: TGCAGCTCCCGGACTAGCGGGACAACGTTGTCAAATGAGCAGTTCTTC; cdr3_aa: CSSRTSGTTLSNEQFF; v_call: TRBV29-1; j_call: TRBJ2-1; d_call: TRBD2; clone_size: few; cdr3_length: 16
cdr3_nt: TGCAGCGTTACCGGGACCTCTCCTAATCAGCCCCAGCATTTT; cdr3_aa: CSVTGTSPNQPQHF; v_call: TRBV29-1; j_call: TRBJ1-5; d_call: NA; clone_size: few; cdr3_length: 14